This TCR beta chain came from a study of identical twins (dated by TCRdb to the mid-2010s). About the investigation overall: To test whether fetal clonotypes persist, the study used deep sequencing on TCR alpha and beta repertoires from monozygotic twins, unrelated adults of various ages, and cord blood. To rule out contamination, the twin experiments were replicated at different times with different library preparation protocols.

General conclusions and limits of the study: Invariant T cells such as MAIT and iNKT could partly confound zero-insertion analyses, though diverse VJ usage argued against this for most clonotypes. Fewer insertions were carried by abundant cord blood beta clonotypes, a similar but weaker trend appeared in young adult naive repertoires, and no such trend appeared in memory repertoires. In beta out-of-frame sequences, excess twin sharing was weaker, because having fewer shared sequences lowered the signal-to-noise ratio. Conclusions relied on cross-sectional statistical analysis, since the same donors could not be followed over many years. Recombination models systematically underestimated out-of-frame TCR alpha sharing in monozygotic twins but agreed with sharing between unrelated individuals. Compared with coincidental sharing between unrelated individuals, an excess of low generation-probability sequences was observed among out-of-frame TCR alpha sequences shared between twins.

On this clonotype itself: It lacks a known antigen. No clone much larger than this one lies a single base away; base qualities are absent.

All donors were healthy Caucasians. Three pairs of female monozygotic twins, all aged roughly 18 to 30 years, were included in the twin cohort. Peripheral blood mononuclear cells were used as the source from which RNA for TCR libraries was isolated. Receptors were amplified or captured by 5' RACE. Sequencing instrument: Illumina HiSeq 2000. A universal primer binding site was added through template switching, and the final cDNA carried a unique molecular identifier so that TCR cDNA molecules could be counted accurately. Specific primers in the conserved constant-segment region were used to synthesize first-strand cDNA for TCR alpha and beta chains. To control for contamination, every cDNA library carried two barcodes: a SMART-Mk sample barcode plus Illumina barcodes. Two successive PCR steps introduced TruSeq adapter sequences along with Illumina sample barcodes. The Illumina HiSeq platform was used with custom primers to sequence TCR alpha and beta cDNA libraries. The original methods were these. MiGEC processed the raw reads to extract unique molecular identifiers, while MiXCR was used to determine the CDR3 positions. For each individual, recombination models were inferred using an EM algorithm with the repgenHMM and IGoR tools. The analysis of shared clonotypes was done with the tcR package in R, with sharing normalized by the product of cloneset sizes. To study raw recombination without the effects of thymic and clonal selection, out-of-frame nonproductive sequences were analyzed. TCRdb reprocessing: public reads trimmed at Q25 with fastp, clones called with MiXCR, in-frame beta chains kept. One record per CDR3 amino acid sequence lists the most common genes and DNA. The V and J calls and clone size are TCRdb's, not the authors'. The sample contains 690,000 or so distinct CDR3 sequences, 8.5% to 9.5% of them found a single time. The ten largest clones add up to around 0.98% of the sample.

The germline V and J ends show losses of 4 bases and 0 bases respectively, and no gene match explains 7 bases of the junction. CDR1 and CDR2, looked up from the germline V gene, are SGHDN and FVKESK. The CDR3 starts with the cysteine, ends with the phenylalanine, and has 16 residues. Only the CDR3 portion is preserved as DNA: 48 bases, with reading frame beginning at the first base. The sample was also linked to a second study, of yellow fever vaccine responses in identical twins. Per that second paper: The authors reported that the T cell response to vaccination in identical twins appeared partly convergent and partly personalized. In identical twins, the study followed T cell clones that responded to the vaccine with precision.

Sequenced input: PBMCs. The source of this sequence is a woman aged 18-29 years in good health. The chain is encoded by TRBV14 joined to TRBJ2-5; 8 junctional bases match TRBD2. The CDR3 has the sequence CASSLLSGANQETQYF. The bases are TGTGCCAGCAGCCTTCTTAGCGGGGCCAACCAAGAGACCCAGTACTTC.